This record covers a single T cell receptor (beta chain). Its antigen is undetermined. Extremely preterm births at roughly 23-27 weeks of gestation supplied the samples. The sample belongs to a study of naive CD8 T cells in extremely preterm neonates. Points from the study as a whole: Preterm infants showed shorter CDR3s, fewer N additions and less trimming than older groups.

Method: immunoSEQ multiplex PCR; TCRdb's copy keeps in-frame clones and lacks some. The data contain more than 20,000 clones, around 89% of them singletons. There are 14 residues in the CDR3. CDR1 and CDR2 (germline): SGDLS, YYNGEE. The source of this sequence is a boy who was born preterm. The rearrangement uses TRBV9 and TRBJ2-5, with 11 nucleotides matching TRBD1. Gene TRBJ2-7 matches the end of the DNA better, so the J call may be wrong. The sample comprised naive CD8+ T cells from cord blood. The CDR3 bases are TGTGCCAGCAGTTACGGGACAGGGGGCTACGAGCAGTACTTC. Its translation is CASSYGTGGYEQYF.